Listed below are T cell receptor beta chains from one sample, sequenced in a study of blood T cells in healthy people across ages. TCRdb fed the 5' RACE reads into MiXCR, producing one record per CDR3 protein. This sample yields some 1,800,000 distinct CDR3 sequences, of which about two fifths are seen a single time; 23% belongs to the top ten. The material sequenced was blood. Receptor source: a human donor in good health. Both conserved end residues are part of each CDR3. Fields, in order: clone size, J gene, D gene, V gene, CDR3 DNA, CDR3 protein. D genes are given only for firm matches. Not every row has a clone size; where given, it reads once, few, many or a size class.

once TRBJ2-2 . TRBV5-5 TGTGCCAGCAGCTTGGTCAAAAGCACCGGGGAGCTGTTTTTT CASSLVKSTGELFF
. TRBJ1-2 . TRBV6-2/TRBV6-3 TGTGCCAGCAGTTACCTGGACAGCCCCGGAGGCTACACCTTC CASSYLDSPGGYTF
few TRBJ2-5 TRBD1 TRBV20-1 TGCAGTGCCAAGCCTACAACAGGGGATCAAGAGACCCAGTACTTC CSAKPTTGDQETQYF
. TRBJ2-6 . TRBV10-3 TGTGCCATCAGTGAGTCCGGGCGAGGGGCCAACGTCCTGGCTTTC CAISESGRGANVLAF
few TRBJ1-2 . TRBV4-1 TGCGCCAGCAGTAGAGGAGAGGGACGGTCCTATGGCTACACCTTC CASSRGEGRSYGYTF
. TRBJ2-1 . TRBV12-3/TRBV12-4 TGTGCCAGCAGTTTAATGGGCCCCAGGCATGAGCAGTTCTTC CASSLMGPRHEQFF
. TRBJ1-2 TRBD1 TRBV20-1 TGCAGTGCTATGACAGGGAATGGCTACACCTTC CSAMTGNGYTF
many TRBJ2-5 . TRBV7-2 TGTGCCAGCAGCCCGAGGACTACCCCCACGACCCAGTACTTC CASSPRTTPTTQYF
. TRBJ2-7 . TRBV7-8 TGTGCCAGCAGCTTAGTTCCCCGACTGACCTACGGGGAGCAGTACTTC CASSLVPRLTYGEQYF
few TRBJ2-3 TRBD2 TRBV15 TGTGCCACCAGCAGAGATCTAGCGGGGGGGCCAGATACGCAGTATTTT CATSRDLAGGPDTQYF
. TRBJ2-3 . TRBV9 TGTGCCAGCAGCGTAGAATGGCTCAACACAGATACGCAGTATTTT CASSVEWLNTDTQYF
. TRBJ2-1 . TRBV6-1 TGTGCCAGCAGGATGGACGGGAGAAATGAGCAGTTCTTC CASRMDGRNEQFF
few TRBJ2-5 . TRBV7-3 TGTGCCAGCAGCTTATTCAACGATCGGGAGACCCAGTACTTC CASSLFNDRETQYF
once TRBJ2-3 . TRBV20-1 TGCAGAGCTGACGAAACGCCGCGCGGTACGCAGTATTTT CRADETPRGTQYF
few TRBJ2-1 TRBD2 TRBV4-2 TGTGCCAGCAGCCGAGCGGGGGCCCAGACGGGTGAGCAGTTCTTC CASSRAGAQTGEQFF
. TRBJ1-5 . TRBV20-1 TGCAGTGCTAGAGTTTCACGGACGGGGATGCCCAATCAGCCCCAGCATTTT CSARVSRTGMPNQPQHF
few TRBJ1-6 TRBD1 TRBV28 TGTGCCAGCAGTTTTTCAGGGGGCCGTCGTTTATCCTATAATTCACCCCTCCACTTT CASSFSGGRRLSYNSPLHF
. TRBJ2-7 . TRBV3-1 TGTGCCAGCAGCGGATTTAAACAGGGTTACGAGCAGTACTTC CASSGFKQGYEQYF